Described below is a single T cell receptor beta chain sequence and its context. This record belongs to a study of T cell repertoires in MIS-A myocarditis. Germline loops: CDR1 MGHRA, CDR2 YSYEKL. With 1 base removed from V and 1 base from J, the gap between germline ends came to 7 bases. The CDR3 is 14 amino acids. This table comes from immunoSEQ multiplex PCR, and its TCRdb copy is limited to in-frame clones, with some not included. The table shows around 10,000 clones, with approximately 90% occurring only once. This TCR came from a man between 18 and 35 years old with fulminant myocarditis from multisystem inflammatory syndrome in adults (MIS-A) after COVID-19. The sequencing sample was made of thoracic lymph node tissue obtained at autopsy. The V call is TRBV4-1, the J call TRBJ1-1; no definite D call. For the CDR3, the DNA is TGCGCCAGCAGCCAAGCAGATGCGAACACTGAAGCTTTCTTT. Protein: CASSQADANTEAFF.